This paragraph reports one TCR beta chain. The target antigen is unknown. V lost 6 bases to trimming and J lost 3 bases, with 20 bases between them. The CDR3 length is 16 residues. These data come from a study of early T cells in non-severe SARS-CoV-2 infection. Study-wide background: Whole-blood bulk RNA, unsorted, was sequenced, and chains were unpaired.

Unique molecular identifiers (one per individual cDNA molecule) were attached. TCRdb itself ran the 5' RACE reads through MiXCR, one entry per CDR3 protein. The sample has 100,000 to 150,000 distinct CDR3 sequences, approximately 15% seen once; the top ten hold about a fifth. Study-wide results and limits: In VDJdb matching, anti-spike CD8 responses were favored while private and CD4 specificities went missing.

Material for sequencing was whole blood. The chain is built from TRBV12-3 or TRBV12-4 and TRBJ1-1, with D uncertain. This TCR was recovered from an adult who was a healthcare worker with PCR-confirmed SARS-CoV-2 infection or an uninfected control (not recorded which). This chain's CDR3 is CASSAPNTGLDTEAFF. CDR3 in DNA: TGTGCCAGCAGCGCCCCAAATACTGGGCTGGACACTGAAGCTTTCTTT.